Listed below are T cell receptor beta chains from one sample, sequenced in a study of CD8+CD57+ T cells in acquired aplastic anemia. TCRdb independently ran MiXCR on the reads; one entry per CDR3 protein. The table shows approximately 81,000 distinct CDR3 sequences, with 40% to 50% occurring only once. What was sequenced was sorted CD4+, CD8+, or CD8+CD57+ T cells (not recorded which) from PBMCs. These receptors were taken from a human donor in good health, serving as a control. Both conserved end residues are part of each CDR3. Each record gives: V gene, clone size, J gene, D gene, CDR3 protein, CDR3 DNA. The D gene is left open where the match is weak. Rows give clone size only sometimes, using once, few, many, or a class for an expanded clone.

TRBV12-3/TRBV12-4	many	TRBJ1-3	.	CATGLGPGNTIYF	TGTGCCACTGGGTTGGGGCCTGGAAACACCATATATTTT
TRBV10-2	.	TRBJ1-2	TRBD1	CASSADRVGGYTF	TGCGCCAGCAGTGCGGACAGGGTAGGGGGCTACACCTTC
TRBV29-1	.	TRBJ2-7	TRBD2	CSVGGLAGRYPYEQYF	TGCAGCGTTGGAGGACTAGCGGGCCGGTATCCCTACGAGCAGTACTTC
TRBV15	.	TRBJ1-2	.	CATSRKGMWDGYTF	TGTGCCACCAGCAGGAAAGGGATGTGGGATGGCTACACCTTC
TRBV6-4	many	TRBJ1-1	.	CASSDRENTEAFF	TGTGCCAGCAGTGACCGGGAGAACACTGAAGCTTTCTTT
TRBV24-1	few	TRBJ2-5	.	CATGALSTPSQETQYF	TGTGCCACCGGGGCCCTGTCGACACCTTCCCAAGAGACCCAGTACTTC
TRBV24-1	few	TRBJ1-6	.	CATSLRTEAKYLHF	TGTGCCACCAGTTTGAGGACAGAGGCTAAATACCTCCACTTT
TRBV7-8	many	TRBJ1-2	TRBD1	CASSSGTVYGYTF	TGTGCCAGCAGCTCCGGGACAGTCTATGGCTACACCTTC
TRBV9	.	TRBJ1-5	.	CASSVAHGPNQPQHF	TGTGCCAGCAGCGTAGCGCACGGACCCAATCAGCCCCAGCATTTT
TRBV15	.	TRBJ2-7	.	CATRGEGGLYEQYF	TGTGCCACCAGGGGAGAGGGGGGGTTGTACGAGCAGTACTTC
TRBV29-1	many	TRBJ1-2	.	CSVDSGATGFRYGYTF	TGCAGCGTTGATTCAGGGGCCACTGGGTTTAGATATGGCTACACCTTC
TRBV29-1	few	TRBJ1-1	TRBD1	CSVGTGEGTEAFF	TGCAGCGTTGGGACAGGAGAAGGGACTGAAGCTTTCTTT
TRBV25-1	.	TRBJ2-7	TRBD1	CASRAPGQVQYF	TGTGCCAGCAGAGCACCGGGACAGGTCCAGTACTTC
TRBV7-8	.	TRBJ2-3	TRBD2	CASSSELAGAGDTQYF	TGTGCCAGCAGCTCGGAGCTAGCGGGAGCGGGTGATACGCAGTATTTT
TRBV19	.	TRBJ2-2	.	CASSIGTEGTGELFF	TGTGCCAGTAGTATAGGGACGGAAGGGACCGGGGAGCTGTTTTTT
TRBV20-1	many	TRBJ2-2	.	CSARVANTGELFF	TGCAGTGCCCGTGTAGCGAACACCGGGGAGCTGTTTTTT
TRBV13	many	TRBJ2-7	TRBD2	CASSSSRGGYEQYF	TGTGCCAGCAGCTCCTCTCGGGGGGGGTACGAGCAGTACTTC
TRBV9	.	TRBJ2-3	.	CASSVRGGNTDTQYF	TGTGCCAGCAGCGTACGGGGAGGTAACACAGATACGCAGTATTTT